Here is one TCR beta chain with its context. Its antigen is undetermined. The data stem from a study of cytomegalovirus exposure and HLA in healthy donors. As for the study in general: Among about 179 million T cells, an earlier analysis found about 110 million unique TCR beta sequences. General study points: Analyzed later, most CMV-associated TCR beta chains appeared HLA-restricted. Analysis was carried out at a later point, and it linked a missense DCLRE1C variant to TCR beta V- and J-gene trimming.

The primer mix had 60 Vbeta and 13 Jbeta primers. The assay was immunoSEQ multiplex PCR, and TCRdb's table has in-frame clones only and misses some. The table lists just over 80,000 clones, more than 60% of them singletons. Sequencing input: PBMCs. The receptor was isolated from a man younger than 35 in good health and CMV-seropositive.

Here the CDR3 reads CALLINTGSPEAFF. CDR3 bases: TGTGCCCTACTTATCAACACGGGGTCTCCTGAAGCTTTCTTT. The V call is TRBV28, the J call TRBJ1-1; D remains unclear. Germline CDR1 MDHEN, CDR2 SYDVKM. This CDR3 has 14 amino acids. Trimming cost V 11 bases and J 6 bases, with 22 bases left between them.